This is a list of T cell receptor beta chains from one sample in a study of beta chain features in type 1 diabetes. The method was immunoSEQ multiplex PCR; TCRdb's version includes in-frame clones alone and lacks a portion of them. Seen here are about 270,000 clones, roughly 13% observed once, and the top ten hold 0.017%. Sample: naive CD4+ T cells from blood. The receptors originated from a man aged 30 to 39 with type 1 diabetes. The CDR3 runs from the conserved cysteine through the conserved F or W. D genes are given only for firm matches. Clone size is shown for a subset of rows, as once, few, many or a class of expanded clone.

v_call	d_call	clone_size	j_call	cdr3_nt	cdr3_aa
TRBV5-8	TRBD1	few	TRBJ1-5	TGTGCCAGCAGCTTGGGACAGGGTGATCAGCCCCAGCATTTT	CASSLGQGDQPQHF
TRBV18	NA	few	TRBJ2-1	TGTGCCAGCTCACCACCGAGCGGGCCCCACAATGAGCAGTTCTTC	CASSPPSGPHNEQFF
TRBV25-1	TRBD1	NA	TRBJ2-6	TGTGCCAGCAGTGAGACCCCGGGACAGTCTGGGGCCAACGTCCTGACTTTC	CASSETPGQSGANVLTF
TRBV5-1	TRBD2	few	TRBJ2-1	TGCGCCAGCAGCCCGCCACTAGCGGGAGTAGTAGATGAGCAGTTCTTC	CASSPPLAGVVDEQFF
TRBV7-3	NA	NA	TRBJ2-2	TGTGCCAGCAGCTTAGGGAGAACGAACACCGGGGAGCTGTTTTTT	CASSLGRTNTGELFF
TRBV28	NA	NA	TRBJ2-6	TGTGCCAGCAGTGGGACGGACAGCTCTGGGGCCAACGTCCTGACTTTC	CASSGTDSSGANVLTF
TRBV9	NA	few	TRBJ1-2	TGTGCCAGCAGCGTAGATGGAGACTATGGCTACACCTTC	CASSVDGDYGYTF
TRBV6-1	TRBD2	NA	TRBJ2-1	TGTGCCAGCAGTGAAACAGCGGGAGGGGTAGATGAGCAGTTCTTC	CASSETAGGVDEQFF
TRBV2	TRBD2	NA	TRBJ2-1	TGTGCCAGCAGTGCGAGCGGGAATTTCTATGAGCAGTTCTTC	CASSASGNFYEQFF
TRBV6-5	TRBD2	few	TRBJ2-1	TGTGCCAGCAGCCCCTTAGCGGGAGTGGGGGAGCAGTTCTTC	CASSPLAGVGEQFF
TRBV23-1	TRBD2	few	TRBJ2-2	TGCGCCAGCAGTCAGACCGGACTAGCGGGAGGGCGGTTCGGGGAGCTGTTTTTT	CASSQTGLAGGRFGELFF
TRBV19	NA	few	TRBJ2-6	TGTGCCACTGAGACGGGGGTCTCTGGGGCCAACGTCCTGACTTTC	CATETGVSGANVLTF
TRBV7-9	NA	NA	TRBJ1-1	TGTGCCAGCAGCTTGGGCCGGATGAACACTGAAGCTTTCTTT	CASSLGRMNTEAFF
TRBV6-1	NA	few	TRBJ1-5	TGTGCCAGCGGACTGAGAGGTTATCAGCCCCAGCATTTT	CASGLRGYQPQHF
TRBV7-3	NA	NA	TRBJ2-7	TGTGCCAGCAGCTCCGACCGGAGGAGGGAGCAGTACTTC	CASSSDRRREQYF
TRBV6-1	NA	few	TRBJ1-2	TGTGCCAGCGGGCAGGGGCATAATGGCTACACCTTC	CASGQGHNGYTF
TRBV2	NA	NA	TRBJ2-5	TGTGCCAGCAGTACTAGCTGGGAGACCCAGTACTTC	CASSTSWETQYF
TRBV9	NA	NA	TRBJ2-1	TGTGCCAGCAGCGTAACCGGGAGTTTTACCTACAATGAGCAGTTCTTC	CASSVTGSFTYNEQFF
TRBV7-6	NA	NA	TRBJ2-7	TGTGCCAGCAGCTTAGCAGGGGGTACAATGGACGAGCAGTACTTC	CASSLAGGTMDEQYF
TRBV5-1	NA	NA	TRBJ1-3	TGCGCCAGCAGCTTTGGAGAGGTCTCTGGAAACACCATATATTTT	CASSFGEVSGNTIYF
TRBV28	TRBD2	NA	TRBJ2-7	TGTGCCAGCAGTTTATGGGCTAGCGGGGGGACCTACGAGCAGTACTTC	CASSLWASGGTYEQYF
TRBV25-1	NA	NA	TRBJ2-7	TGTGCCAGCAGTGAGCAGGGTTACTCCTACGAGCAGTACTTC	CASSEQGYSYEQYF
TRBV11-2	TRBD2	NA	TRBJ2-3	TGTGCCAGCAGCTTAGGCGGACTAGCGGGAGTTACAGATACGCAGTATTTT	CASSLGGLAGVTDTQYF
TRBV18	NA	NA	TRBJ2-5	TGTGCCAGCTCACCGTCCGCCGTTTTGTCCCAGGAGACCCAGTACTTC	CASSPSAVLSQETQYF
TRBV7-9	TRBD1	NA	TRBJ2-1	TGTGCCAGCAGCTTAGACAGGGGAATGTACAATGAGCAGTTCTTC	CASSLDRGMYNEQFF
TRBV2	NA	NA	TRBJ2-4	TGTGCCAGCACCCGAAGGTATTGGGACTTAGCCAAAAACATTCAGTACTTC	CASTRRYWDLAKNIQYF
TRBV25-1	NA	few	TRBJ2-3	TGTGCCAGCAGTTCACACCCCACAGATACGCAGTATTTT	CASSSHPTDTQYF
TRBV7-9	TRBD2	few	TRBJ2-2	TGTGCCAGCAGCCCGACTAGCGGGAGACCGGTGGAGCTGTTTTTT	CASSPTSGRPVELFF
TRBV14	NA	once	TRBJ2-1	TGTGCCAGCAGCCAAGATCGGAGTAGCGGTTACAATGAGCAGTTCTTC	CASSQDRSSGYNEQFF
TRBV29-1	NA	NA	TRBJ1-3	TGCAGCGTTGGGGGCGGTGGAAACACCATATATTTT	CSVGGGGNTIYF
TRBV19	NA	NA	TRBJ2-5	TGTGCCAGTAGTAGGGCAGAACAAGAGACCCAGTACTTC	CASSRAEQETQYF
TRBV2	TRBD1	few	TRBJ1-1	TGTGCCAGCAGGATGCAGGGGGCCCGGAACACTGAAGCTTTCTTT	CASRMQGARNTEAFF
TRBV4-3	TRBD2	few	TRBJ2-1	TGCGCCAGCAGCCCGTCTAGCGGGAGTTCCTACAATGAGCAGTTCTTC	CASSPSSGSSYNEQFF
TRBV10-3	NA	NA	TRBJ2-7	TGTGCCATCAGTGAGAGAGGACTACCCCACTACGAGCAGTACTTC	CAISERGLPHYEQYF
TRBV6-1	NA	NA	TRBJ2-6	TGTGCCAGCCACAGGTACTCTGGGGCCAACGTCCTGACTTTC	CASHRYSGANVLTF
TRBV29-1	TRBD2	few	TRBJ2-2	TGCAGCGTTGACGCTAGCGGGAGGGGGACCGGGGAGCTGTTTTTT	CSVDASGRGTGELFF
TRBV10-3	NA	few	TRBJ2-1	TGTGCCATCAGTGAGTCTACGGGGGCCTACAATGAGCAGTTCTTC	CAISESTGAYNEQFF
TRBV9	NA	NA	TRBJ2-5	TGTGCCAGCAGCGTACAGGTCCTAGAGGGGACCCAGTACTTC	CASSVQVLEGTQYF
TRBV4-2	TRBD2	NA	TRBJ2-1	TGTGCCAGCAGCCCTCGTCATGGGGGACTAGCGGGAGGGAAGTTCTACAATGAGCAGTTCTTC	CASSPRHGGLAGGKFYNEQFF
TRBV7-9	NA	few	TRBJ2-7	TGTGCCAGCAGCTCGACCTCACAGGCAGCCTACGAGCAGTACTTC	CASSSTSQAAYEQYF